This is a list of T cell receptor beta chains from one sample in a study of shared clonotypes between healthy human individuals. Repertoires were generated with immunoSEQ multiplex PCR, while TCRdb's copy carries only in-frame clones and drops some. The repertoire holds some 2,100,000 clones, with around 95% as singletons. The sequenced sample was naive CD4+ T cells sorted from blood. Receptor source: a young man in good health. Both conserved end residues are part of each CDR3. The D gene is left open where the match is weak. Size is stated for part of the rows, as once, few or many counts, or as a class when the clone is expanded.

D,J,size,length,V,DNA,CDR3
-,TRBJ2-4,-,16,TRBV5-1,TGCGCCAGCAGCTTGGGCGGTACACTAGCCAAAAACATTCAGTACTTC,CASSLGGTLAKNIQYF
-,TRBJ1-4,-,14,TRBV5-5,TGTGCCAGCAGCTTCGGACAGTCTAATGAAAAACTGTTTTTT,CASSFGQSNEKLFF
-,TRBJ2-7,-,13,TRBV7-2,TGTGCCAGCAGCTTAGTATCGGGGAGCGAGCAGTACTTC,CASSLVSGSEQYF
-,TRBJ2-7,-,15,TRBV5-1,TGCGCCAGCAGCTTTAACAGGGAATTTTTCGACGAGCAGTACTTC,CASSFNREFFDEQYF
TRBD1,TRBJ1-6,-,16,TRBV5-1,TGCGCCAGCAGCTTGGGAGGAGACAGGGTTAATTCACCCCTCCACTTT,CASSLGGDRVNSPLHF
-,TRBJ1-2,-,19,TRBV18,TGTGCCAGCTCACCGTGGGGGAGGTGGGGCAGGGAAGGTGGCTATGGCTACACCTTC,CASSPWGRWGREGGYGYTF
TRBD1,TRBJ2-3,-,19,TRBV4-3,TGCGCCAGCAGCCAAGATCTGGGGACAGGGCATCGCGGCACAGATACGCAGTATTTT,CASSQDLGTGHRGTDTQYF
TRBD1,TRBJ1-2,-,14,TRBV7-9,TGTGCCAGCAGACGGACAGGGTCTAACTATGGCTACACCTTC,CASRRTGSNYGYTF
-,TRBJ2-7,few,8,TRBV7-2,TGTGCTCCGGAGGAGCAGTACTTC,CAPEEQYF
TRBD2,TRBJ2-7,once,17,TRBV6-1,TGTGCCAGCAGTGTGGCCAGCGGGAGAAGTTCGCTCTACGAGCAGTACTTC,CASSVASGRSSLYEQYF
TRBD1,TRBJ2-5,-,16,TRBV11-2,TGTGCCAGCAGCTTATTAACGACAGGGGTCGGGGAGACCCAGTACTTC,CASSLLTTGVGETQYF
TRBD2,TRBJ2-5,-,14,TRBV5-1,TGCGCCAGCAGCACTAGCGGGAGTAAAGAGACCCAGTACTTC,CASSTSGSKETQYF
-,TRBJ2-2,-,14,TRBV6-6,TGTGCCAGCAGCCGGACAGCGAACACCGGGGAGCTGTTTTTT,CASSRTANTGELFF
-,TRBJ2-7,-,15,TRBV28,TGTGCCAGCAGTCCCAGGGAATGGGGATTCTACGAGCAGTACTTC,CASSPREWGFYEQYF
TRBD1,TRBJ1-5,-,14,TRBV25-1,TGTGCCAGCAGTGGAGGAGGGGGCGGTCAGCCCCAGCATTTT,CASSGGGGGQPQHF
-,TRBJ2-2,-,16,TRBV5-1,TGCGCCAGCAGCTTGGCCGGAAGGGCCGGGACCGGGGAGCTGTTTTTT,CASSLAGRAGTGELFF
-,TRBJ2-3,-,15,TRBV5-6,TGTGCCAGCAGTAGGTTCGGGCAAAGCACAGATACGCAGTATTTT,CASSRFGQSTDTQYF
-,TRBJ2-1,-,14,TRBV4-2,TGTGCCAGCAGCCAAGGTAGCTCCTACAATGAGCAGTTCTTC,CASSQGSSYNEQFF
TRBD1,TRBJ2-2,-,15,TRBV5-1,TGCGCCAGCGTCTCGAGGGGGCTGAACACCGGGGAGCTGTTTTTT,CASVSRGLNTGELFF
TRBD2,TRBJ2-3,-,15,TRBV6-5,TGTGCCAGCAGCCGACTAGCGGGACCCACAGATACGCAGTATTTT,CASSRLAGPTDTQYF
-,TRBJ1-2,-,17,TRBV29-1,TGCAGCGTTGAAGATCCTACCGTCGAAAACCTCATTGGTGGCTACACCTTC,CSVEDPTVENLIGGYTF
-,TRBJ1-4,-,15,TRBV4-1,TGCGCCAGCAGCCCCCGACATGGAACTAATGAAAAACTGTTTTTT,CASSPRHGTNEKLFF
TRBD2,TRBJ2-7,once,18,TRBV5-4,TGTGCCAGCAGCGCTAACGGGAGGCGGGAGGGCGAATCGGGAGAGCAGTACTTC,CASSANGRREGESGEQYF
TRBD2,TRBJ2-5,once,15,TRBV7-2,TGTGCCAGCAGCATACTAGCGGGAGGGGTCGAGACCCAGTACTTC,CASSILAGGVETQYF
TRBD1,TRBJ2-7,-,15,TRBV4-1,TGCGCCAGCAGCCAAGCGACAGGGCCTCCTTACGAGCAGTACTTC,CASSQATGPPYEQYF
TRBD2,TRBJ2-1,once,13,TRBV25-1,TGTGCCTCCGGACTAGCGGGGGGGAATGAGCAGTTCTTC,CASGLAGGNEQFF
TRBD1,TRBJ1-1,-,14,TRBV6-1,TGTGCCAGCAGGACAGGGAGCATGAACACTGAAGCTTTCTTT,CASRTGSMNTEAFF
-,TRBJ2-2,-,13,TRBV19,TGTGCCAGTAGCCGAGGGGAGGCCGGGGAGCTGTTTTTT,CASSRGEAGELFF
TRBD1,TRBJ1-2,-,15,TRBV7-9,TGTGCCAGCAGCCCCCGACAGGGGGGGTCATATGGCTACACCTTC,CASSPRQGGSYGYTF
-,TRBJ2-7,-,12,TRBV5-1,TGCGCCAGCAGTCAGTCAGGGACTGAGCAGTACTTC,CASSQSGTEQYF
-,TRBJ1-1,-,14,TRBV9,TGTGCCAGCAGCGTATCCACAGCGAACACTGAAGCTTTCTTT,CASSVSTANTEAFF
TRBD1,TRBJ1-2,-,14,TRBV28,TGTGCCAGCAGTATCCGGGACAGCCTCTATGGCTACACCTTC,CASSIRDSLYGYTF
-,TRBJ1-2,-,14,TRBV6-1,TGTGCCAGCAGTGAACTCCCAGGGCCCTATGGCTACACCTTC,CASSELPGPYGYTF
-,TRBJ1-2,-,15,TRBV10-3,TGTGCCATCAGTGAGAGGTCCATGGGGGTTCATGGCTACACCTTC,CAISERSMGVHGYTF
-,TRBJ2-7,-,14,TRBV5-1,TGCGCCAGCGCCCAGGGCTTTCTCTCCTACGAGCAGTACTTC,CASAQGFLSYEQYF
TRBD1,TRBJ2-3,-,14,TRBV2,TGTGCCTGTAACGGACAGGGTGCCACAGATACGCAGTATTTT,CACNGQGATDTQYF
-,TRBJ1-1,-,13,TRBV30,TGTGCCACCCCAAGGGGTGTGGGCACTGAAGCTTTCTTT,CATPRGVGTEAFF
-,TRBJ2-3,-,12,TRBV18,TGTGCCAGCTCCCAGGCAACAGATACGCAGTATTTT,CASSQATDTQYF
-,TRBJ1-4,-,14,TRBV11-1,TGTGCCAGCAGCTTAAACAGGGCGACCGAAAAACTGTTTTTT,CASSLNRATEKLFF
TRBD2,TRBJ2-3,-,16,TRBV7-2,TGTGCCAGCAGCCCACGGAGGTTGGGGAGGGCAGATACGCAGTATTTT,CASSPRRLGRADTQYF
-,TRBJ1-1,-,15,TRBV5-1,TGCGCCAGCAGCTCCTCGGCCGCGATGAACACTGAAGCTTTCTTT,CASSSSAAMNTEAFF
TRBD1,TRBJ1-5,-,14,TRBV30,TGTGCCTGGAGTGCAGGGGGGAGCAATCAGCCCCAGCATTTT,CAWSAGGSNQPQHF
TRBD1,TRBJ1-2,-,12,TRBV2,TGTGCCAGCCAGACAGGGGGTTTTGGCTACACCTTC,CASQTGGFGYTF
-,TRBJ2-5,-,12,TRBV11-2,TGTGCCAGCAGCTTAGCGATGGAGACCCAGTACTTC,CASSLAMETQYF
-,TRBJ2-1,once,16,TRBV9,TGTGCCAGCAGCGTAGGAGTCTCTTCCTCCTACAATGAGCAGTTCTTC,CASSVGVSSSYNEQFF
-,TRBJ2-5,-,10,TRBV7-9,TGTGCCAGCAGCTTGGAGACCCAGTACTTC,CASSLETQYF
TRBD1,TRBJ1-2,-,13,TRBV10-3,TGTGCCATCAGCAACAGGGGTGGGGAAGGCTACACCTTC,CAISNRGGEGYTF
-,TRBJ2-3,-,16,TRBV4-1,TGCGCCAGCAGCCACCTAGGCGGAGGCTACACAGATACGCAGTATTTT,CASSHLGGGYTDTQYF
-,TRBJ1-1,-,15,TRBV6-5,TGTGCCAGCAGTTCCCAAGACAGAGGGGGCACTGAAGCTTTCTTT,CASSSQDRGGTEAFF
-,TRBJ2-6,-,14,TRBV30,TGTGCCTGGGAGGAGAACTGGGGGGCCAACGTCCTGACTTTC,CAWEENWGANVLTF
-,TRBJ2-7,-,15,TRBV5-1,TGCGCCAGCAGCTTGGACGGGCAGGGGAGTTACGAGCAGTACTTC,CASSLDGQGSYEQYF
-,TRBJ1-2,-,15,TRBV7-8,TGTGCCAGCAGCTCCTATTCGACAGAGAACTATGGCTACACCTTC,CASSSYSTENYGYTF
-,TRBJ1-3,-,15,TRBV5-1,TGCGCCAGCAGCTGGGACACAGGCTCTGGAAACACCATATATTTT,CASSWDTGSGNTIYF
-,TRBJ2-5,-,15,TRBV7-2,TGTGCCAGCAGCTTGGCCGTGGGAGTTCAAGAGACCCAGTACTTC,CASSLAVGVQETQYF
TRBD1,TRBJ2-3,-,15,TRBV2,TGTGCCAGTAGATCCGAGGGACAGAAAACAGATACGCAGTATTTT,CASRSEGQKTDTQYF
-,TRBJ2-5,-,11,TRBV6-5,TGTGCCAGCACTTATTCTGAGGCCCAGTACTTC,CASTYSEAQYF